This T cell receptor (beta chain) was sequenced during a study of OX40 agonist ivuxolimab in advanced cancers. Turning to the study itself: Dose-escalation patients' cancers were hepatocellular carcinoma, melanoma, renal cell or head and neck cancer. Study findings and constraints: Also showing low normalized T-cell clonal expansion were some of the nonresponders. Expanded clones were, on average, more numerous in CD8+ T cells than in CD4+.

The protocol was immunoSEQ multiplex PCR, while the TCRdb copy is restricted to in-frame clones and leaves out a portion. The sample records some 60,000 clones, 86% being singletons. A note on this clone: Its matching antigen is unknown.

Trimming at V came to 2 bases and at J to 6 bases, leaving 3 bases not matched to a gene. The CDR3 runs 14 residues. Germline CDR1 and CDR2: KGHSH and LQKENI. The chain carries TRBV18 and TRBJ2-2, with TRBD1 matching 7 bases. The receptor was derived from an adult with an advanced solid tumor such as melanoma, head and neck, liver or kidney cancer. This specimen consisted of CD4+ or CD8+ T cells sorted from blood, obtained in a trial of the OX40 agonist ivuxolimab. CDR3 DNA sequence: TGTGCCAGCTCACCAGACAGGGACCCCGGGGAGCTGTTTTTT. This translates into CASSPDRDPGELFF.